This TCR beta chain emerged from a study of PD-1 blockade in classical Hodgkin lymphoma. The overall study: Patients received nivolumab 3 mg/kg intravenously every 2 weeks.

The germline V and J ends were trimmed by 5 bases and 3 bases, with 14 bases remaining between them. CDR1 MNHEY and CDR2 SMNVEV come from the germline V gene (reference sequence). The CDR3 is 14 amino acids. General observations from the study: Initiation of nivolumab under 1 year after ASCT led to exclusion of patients.

Assay: immunoSEQ multiplex PCR; the TCRdb copy retains only in-frame clones and omits some. The sample lists 96,000 or so clones, 85% to 95% seen once, with roughly 1.9% in the top ten. Time point meaning: cycle 4 day 1 (C4D1), after 6 weeks of nivolumab. Each patient relapsed following autologous stem cell transplantation, and prior brentuximab vedotin exposure differed. Best responses included complete response and partial response; otherwise, the best response was progressive disease. Points on this clone: Its specificity is not known.

This receptor was obtained from a human donor with classical Hodgkin lymphoma. The genes are TRBV27 and TRBJ2-7; D call uncertain. The sequencing used peripheral blood mononuclear cells (PBMCs), collected before the fourth cycle of nivolumab. CDR3 protein: CASSRTTRLYEQYF. DNA for the CDR3: TGTGCCAGCAGTCGCACTACTCGTCTCTACGAGCAGTACTTC.